Below are 18 T cell receptor beta chains sequenced from a single sample in a study of T cell responses to AZD1222 COVID-19 vaccine. Sequenced by immunoSEQ multiplex PCR; TCRdb stores in-frame clones only, minus some. The table has about 140,000 clones, 80% to 95% seen once. The specimen comprised peripheral blood, sampled on day 0 of AZD1222 vaccination. These receptors came from an adult in good health.

The chain has TRBV28 and TRBJ2-1, with D unresolved. The CDR3 loop spans 12 amino acids. Germline V gene sequence: CDR1 MDHEN, CDR2 SYDVKM. V dropped 1 base and J dropped 9 bases, with 7 bases sitting between them. The CDR3 is CASSLLVTEQFF. In DNA form, the CDR3 reads TGTGCCAGCAGTTTATTGGTGACTGAGCAGTTCTTC. Drawing the rest from reference TRBV28 and TRBJ2-1, the complete variable domain is DVKVTQSSRYLVKRTGEKVFLECVQDMDHENMFWYRQDPGLGLRLIYFSYDVKMKEKGDIPEGYSVSREKKERFSLILESASTNQTSMYLCASSLLVTEQFFGPGTRLTVL.

The chain uses TRBV12-3 or TRBV12-4 and TRBJ1-2, with D unclear. V lost 1 base and J lost 8, with 11 bases in between. The length of the CDR3 is 13 residues. The CDR3 protein is CASSLGTPSGYTF. In nucleotides, the CDR3 is TGTGCCAGCAGTTTAGGCACTCCAAGCGGCTACACCTTC.

The DNA for the CDR3 is TGTGCCAGCTCACCGCGCCCGGACTCTGGAAACACCATATATTTT. It specifies CASSPRPDSGNTIYF. The chain has TRBV18 and TRBJ1-3; D gene uncertain. The V and J ends lost 3 bases and 0 bases respectively, with 9 bases between them. The V gene's germline CDR1 is KGHSH and CDR2 LQKENI. The CDR3 covers 15 residues.

For the CDR3, the DNA is TGCGCCAGCAGTGAGTCAGGGGCCACTGAAGCTTTCTTT. Encoded protein: CASSESGATEAFF. The genes are TRBV10-1 and TRBJ1-1; D possibly corresponds to TRBD1 (5 bases). The CDR3 loop spans 13 amino acids. Trimming cost V 0 bases and J 4 bases, with 6 bases left between them. Germline CDR1 and CDR2: WNHNN and SYGVQD (reference sequence).

The chain uses TRBV19 and TRBJ1-5; D possibly corresponds to TRBD1 (5 bases). CDR1 and CDR2 (germline): LNHDA, SQIVND (reference sequence). This CDR3 region has 19 residues. Between the trimmed V and J ends, which lost 6 bases and 0 bases, there was a span of 24 bases. CDR3 sequence reads: CASSILLGGVRDSNQPQHF. CDR3 coding DNA: TGTGCCAGTAGCATCCTACTTGGGGGGGTCAGGGATAGCAATCAGCCCCAGCATTTT. Together with reference TRBV19 and TRBJ1-5, the CDR3 gives the full variable domain: DGGITQSPKYLFRKEGQNVTLSCEQNLNHDAMYWYRQDPGQGLRLIYYSQIVNDFQKGDIAEGYSVSREKKESFPLTVTSAQKNPTAFYLCASSILLGGVRDSNQPQHFGDGTRLSIL.

This clone is a singleton in its sample. The rearrangement uses TRBV2 and TRBJ1-1; D unclear. Trimming stripped 4 bases from V and 7 bases from J, with 10 bases between. Germline CDR1 is SNHLY and CDR2 is FYNNEI. This CDR3 region has 12 residues. The CDR3 DNA reads TGTGCCAGCAGTGTCAGAGTACATGAAGCTTTCTTT. Its protein product is CASSVRVHEAFF.

This clone has only one observation. The chain joins TRBV20-1 to TRBJ2-5; possible D gene TRBD1, 6 bases. Germline CDR1 is DFQATT and CDR2 is SNEGSKA (reference sequence). This CDR3 contains 10 residues. Trimming stripped 6 bases from V and 5 bases from J, with 7 bases between. As DNA, the CDR3 is TGCAGTGCAAGGGGGGAGACCCAGTACTTC. Protein sequence: CSARGETQYF.

The chain couples TRBV3-1 (or the pseudogene TRBV3-2) to TRBJ2-5, with 9 bases matching TRBD1. Germline V gene sequence: CDR1 LGHDT, CDR2 YNNKEL (reference sequence). Unmatched junction bases numbered 10, after V lost 6 bases and J lost 2 bases. CDR3 size: 16 residues. CDR3 amino acids: CASSKTGTGLQETQYF. The CDR3 nucleotides are TGTGCCAGCAGTAAAACCGGGACAGGGTTACAAGAGACCCAGTACTTC.

The rearrangement links TRBV7-3 to TRBJ2-3; 15 bases map to TRBD2. CDR1 SGHTA and CDR2 FQGTGA come from the germline V gene. The CDR3 runs 17 residues. V lost 5 bases, J lost 6 bases, and 9 bases stayed unmatched. The CDR3 spells CASSPRTSGGARDTQYF. In DNA, the CDR3 is TGTGCCAGCAGCCCCCGGACTAGCGGGGGGGCTCGGGATACGCAGTATTTT.

The chain joins TRBV11-2 to TRBJ2-1; 12 nucleotides agree with TRBD2. The CDR3 is 15 amino acids. Germline assignment: CDR1 SGHAT and CDR2 FQNNGV. The junction had 3 bases not matched to a gene; V was cut back by 4 bases and J by 5 bases. The CDR3 bases are TGTGCCAGCAGCTCGGGACTAGCGGGTAACAATGAGCAGTTCTTC. Protein sequence: CASSSGLAGNNEQFF.

The count of this clone is one. CDR3 DNA: TGCGCCAGCAGCCAATTGGACGGGGAGCTGTTTTTT. Translating gives CASSQLDGELFF. The chain recombines TRBV4-1 with TRBJ2-2, with no clear D. V was shortened by 2 bases and J by 7 bases, with 5 bases between the two germline ends. The CDR3 consists of 12 residues. The V gene's germline CDR1 is MGHRA and CDR2 YSYEKL.

The table lists this clone with a few counts. The chain carries TRBV18 and TRBJ2-1; D gene unclear. The CDR3 has 16 residues. The ends were cut back, 3 bases at V and 0 bases at J, with 12 bases in the middle. The V gene's germline CDR1 is KGHSH and CDR2 LQKENI. The CDR3 sequence is CASSPLAPSSYNEQFF. The CDR3 DNA reads TGTGCCAGCTCACCGCTGGCGCCTAGCTCCTACAATGAGCAGTTCTTC. Full variable domain (missing parts from reference TRBV18 and TRBJ2-1): NAGVMQNPRHLVRRRGQEARLRCSPMKGHSHVYWYRQLPEEGLKFMVYLQKENIIDESGMPKERFSAEFPKEGPSILRIQQVVRGDSAAYFCASSPLAPSSYNEQFFGPGTRLTVL.

The CDR3 region has the DNA TGTGCCAGCAGTTTAAGGACAGGGACTGAAGCTTTCTTT. Amino acids: CASSLRTGTEAFF. The rearrangement joins TRBV27 to TRBJ1-1, with TRBD1 matching 8 bases. The V and J ends lost 2 bases and 5 bases, in that order; junction bases with no gene match: 1. Looked up from germline, CDR1 is MNHEY and CDR2 is SMNVEV (reference sequence). The length of the CDR3 is 13 residues.

The chain has TRBV30 and TRBJ1-5; 8 positions agree with TRBD1. CDR1 is GTSNPN and CDR2 is SVGIG in the germline V gene (reference sequence). The CDR3 contains 14 residues. V was pared by 3 bases and J by 4 bases, with 5 bases of the junction left unmatched. For the CDR3, the DNA is TGTGCCTGGAGCCATACAGGGGGAAATCAGCCCCAGCATTTT. It encodes CAWSHTGGNQPQHF.

This chain links TRBV7-9 with TRBJ1-1; D not resolved. The CDR3 extends over 13 amino acids. Trimming removed 2 bases at V and 10 bases at J, with 14 bases between. Germline CDR1 SEHNR, CDR2 FQNEAQ (reference sequence). Here the CDR3 reads CASSLPVPPAAFF. CDR3 nucleotides: TGTGCCAGCAGCTTACCCGTCCCCCCGGCAGCTTTCTTT.

The genes are TRBV4-1 and TRBJ2-5; 10 bases match TRBD2. The CDR3 has 17 residues. The germline CDR1 and CDR2 sequences are MGHRA and YSYEKL. Trimming at V came to 2 bases and at J to 2 bases, leaving 8 bases not matched to a gene. The CDR3 coding sequence is TGCGCCAGCAGCCAACTCGTAATAGCGGGGGGACAAGAGACCCAGTACTTC. Amino acids: CASSQLVIAGGQETQYF.

V and J are TRBV27 and TRBJ1-3; 7 nucleotides line up with TRBD1. Germline loops: CDR1 MNHEY, CDR2 SMNVEV (reference sequence). V shed 8 bases and J 0 bases; nucleotides not matched to a gene: 4. CDR3 length: 14 amino acids. The CDR3 is CASGDRASGNTIYF. CDR3 coding DNA: TGTGCCAGCGGGGACAGAGCCTCTGGAAACACCATATATTTT.

This rearrangement joins TRBV3-1 (or the pseudogene TRBV3-2) to TRBJ1-1; the D is unclear. The CDR3 has 14 residues. CDR1 is LGHDT and CDR2 is YNNKEL in the germline V gene (reference sequence). V lost 1 base and J 0 bases, leaving 6 bases between the germline ends. The CDR3 region is CASSQGVMNTEAFF. In DNA form, the CDR3 reads TGTGCCAGCAGCCAAGGGGTAATGAACACTGAAGCTTTCTTT.